The 30 T cell receptor beta chains listed next were all sequenced from one sample in a study of T-cell reconstitution after alpha-beta-depleted transplantation in children. Unique molecular identifiers were used in preparing the TCRbeta library. One entry per CDR3 protein results from TCRdb running MiXCR on the PCR reads. The sample records 350,000 to 500,000 distinct CDR3 sequences, approximately 42% being singletons. The source material was PBMCs, sampled before TCRalphabeta/CD19-depleted stem cell transplant. These TCRs come from a girl aged 2-10 years with aplastic anemia, due to receive a stem cell transplant.

This clonotype was recorded a few times. CDR3 coding DNA: TGCGCCAGCAGCGACGGTGGGTCAGGGGGCGGCGGTTTCTTT. It encodes CASSDGGSGGGGFF. The chain uses TRBV5-1 and TRBJ1-1; 8 bases line up with TRBD1. Trimming cost V 4 bases and J 13 bases; bases outside gene matches: 15. There are 14 residues in the CDR3. Germline V gene sequence: CDR1 SGHRS, CDR2 YFSETQ.

This clonotype was observed a few times. The chain uses TRBV24-1 and TRBJ2-2; 15 positions match TRBD2. CDR1 and CDR2 from the germline V gene are KGHDR and SFDVKD. Losses at the gene ends were 4 bases for V and 2 bases for J; bases not matched to a gene: 7. This CDR3 is built from 19 residues. CDR3 in amino acids: CATSDAGLAGGPNTGELFF. The CDR3 bases are TGTGCCACCAGTGACGCGGGACTAGCGGGAGGCCCAAACACCGGGGAGCTGTTTTTT.

This clonotype was observed many times. The CDR3 sequence is CASSLRVIIGGLNTGELFF. For the CDR3, the DNA is TGCGCCAGCAGCTTGCGAGTTATAATCGGGGGTCTGAACACCGGGGAGCTGTTTTTT. The V and J genes are TRBV5-1 and TRBJ2-2; D possibly corresponds to TRBD2 (6 bases). This CDR3 has 19 amino acids. Looked up from germline, CDR1 is SGHRS and CDR2 is YFSETQ. V was clipped by 1 base and J by 1 base, with 20 bases between them.

This rearrangement joins TRBV29-1 to TRBJ1-1; 9 nucleotides agree with TRBD1. CDR1 SQVTM and CDR2 ANQGSEA come from the germline V gene. The CDR3 is 16 amino acids. The V segment lost 4 bases and the J segment 0 bases; nucleotides outside the gene matches: 9. The chain's CDR3 is CSVAPGQGLMNTEAFF. The CDR3 coding sequence is TGCAGCGTTGCCCCCGGACAGGGGCTTATGAACACTGAAGCTTTCTTT.

This clonotype was detected only a few times. The chain has TRBV20-1 and TRBJ1-1, with D hard to call. The germline V gene has CDR1 DFQATT and CDR2 SNEGSKA (reference sequence). The V end was cut by 3 bases, the J end by 1 base, with 12 bases between. There are 14 residues in the CDR3. CDR3: CSASYSRRNTEAFF. The CDR3, as DNA: TGCAGTGCTAGCTACAGCCGGAGGAACACTGAAGCTTTCTTT.

J is TRBJ1-5 and V is TRBV6-2 or TRBV6-3; D is undetermined. V lost 5 bases and J 8 bases, leaving 10 bases between the germline ends. Germline V gives CDR1 MNHEY, CDR2 SVGEGT. The CDR3 has 12 amino acids. The CDR3: CASSATVEPQHF. CDR3 nucleotide sequence: TGTGCCAGCAGTGCCACGGTAGAGCCCCAGCATTTT.

This clonotype was seen a few times. V usage is TRBV11-3 and J usage is TRBJ2-3; no clear D gene. Per the germline V gene, CDR1 is SGHNT and CDR2 is YENEEA. V lost 7 bases to trimming and J lost 6 bases, with 14 bases between them. This CDR3 contains 13 residues. The CDR3: CASTLTYGDTQYF. CDR3 nucleotides: TGTGCCAGCACCCTTACTTACGGGGATACGCAGTATTTT.

This clonotype was recorded at least ten times. The chain recombines TRBV20-1 with TRBJ2-1; 8 bases agree with TRBD2. The CDR3 has 16 amino acids. The V gene's germline CDR1 is DFQATT and CDR2 SNEGSKA (reference sequence). Trimming took 3 bases from V and 0 from J; bases not matched to a gene: 7. The CDR3 loop reads CSARALAGSSYNEQFF. In nucleotides, the CDR3 is TGCAGTGCTAGGGCATTAGCGGGATCCTCCTACAATGAGCAGTTCTTC.

The sample holds many counts of this clonotype. The gene calls are TRBV20-1 and TRBJ2-2, with D possibly being TRBD2 (6 bases). Germline CDR1 reads DFQATT; CDR2 reads SNEGSKA (reference sequence). V gave up 6 bases and J gave up 4 bases, with 21 bases separating them. The CDR3 has 16 residues. CDR3 protein: CSATARRGPGTGELFF. The CDR3 DNA reads TGCAGTGCCACAGCCAGGCGGGGTCCGGGCACCGGGGAGCTGTTTTTT.

In this sample, this clonotype turned up many times. The genes are TRBV12-3 or TRBV12-4 and TRBJ2-1; 7 nucleotides agree with TRBD2. J lost 3 bases, V lost 6 bases, and 11 bases had no gene match. CDR3 size: 16 residues. The CDR3 region is CASRSRTGGYYNEQFF. Here the CDR3 DNA reads TGTGCCAGCAGATCCCGGACGGGGGGTTACTACAATGAGCAGTTCTTC.

The chain joins TRBV14 to TRBJ2-5; perhaps TRBD2 as D (5 bases). Per the germline V gene, CDR1 is SGHDN and CDR2 is FVKESK. V lost 4 bases to trimming and J lost 1 base, with 16 bases between them. The CDR3 has 16 amino acids. DNA for the CDR3: TGTGCCAGCAGCCTCAGAGGGAGCTTGGGCCAAGAGACCCAGTACTTC. Translating it yields CASSLRGSLGQETQYF. Using reference TRBV14 and TRBJ2-5 for the parts outside the CDR3, the full variable domain is EAGVTQFPSHSVIEKGQTVTLRCDPISGHDNLYWYRRVMGKEIKFLLHFVKESKQDESGMPNNRFLAERTGGTYSTLKVQPAELEDSGVYFCASSLRGSLGQETQYFGPGTRLLVL.

V gene TRBV6-2 or TRBV6-3 combines with J gene TRBJ2-5; possibly TRBD1 or TRBD2 for D (5 bases each). The CDR3 is 15 amino acids. Germline values: CDR1 MNHEY, CDR2 SVGEGT. V was clipped by 0 bases and J by 4 bases, with 12 bases between them. The CDR3 is CASSYSGDLGETQYF. As DNA, the CDR3 is TGTGCCAGCAGTTACTCTGGGGACCTCGGAGAGACCCAGTACTTC.

This chain links TRBV6-5 with TRBJ2-1; 8 bases match TRBD1. V gave up 6 bases and J gave up 0 bases; unmatched junction bases: 7. Germline V CDR1 and CDR2: MNHEY, SVGAGI. The CDR3 covers 16 residues. CDR3 sequence reads: CASSYRGVSSYNEQFF. In nucleotides, the CDR3 is TGTGCCAGCAGCTACAGGGGGGTGAGCTCCTACAATGAGCAGTTCTTC.

This clonotype has only a few counts. V is TRBV30 and J is TRBJ1-1; D is unresolved. The V gene's germline CDR1 is GTSNPN and CDR2 SVGIG (reference sequence). V was shortened by 0 bases and J by 1 base, with 12 bases between the two germline ends. The CDR3 is 15 amino acids. CDR3 residues: CAWSVRPTQNTEAFF. The CDR3 DNA follows: TGTGCCTGGAGTGTGAGACCAACCCAGAACACTGAAGCTTTCTTT.

This clonotype was observed many times. The CDR3 region is CASSPYGPGETQYF. For the CDR3, the DNA is TGTGCCAGCAGCCCCTACGGGCCCGGGGAGACCCAGTACTTC. This sequence joins TRBV7-2 and TRBJ2-5, with unresolved D. With 5 bases removed from V and 5 bases from J, the gap between germline ends came to 15 bases. The CDR3 is 14 amino acids. CDR1 and CDR2 (germline): SGHTA, FQGNSA.

In this sample, this clonotype turned up many times. This chain connects TRBV7-8 to TRBJ2-7, with 8 bases that match TRBD2. Germline V CDR1 and CDR2: SGHVS, FQNEAQ. Unmatched junction bases numbered 3, after V lost 5 bases and J lost 0 bases. The CDR3 length is 14 residues. The CDR3: CASSLGLASYEQYF. Written as DNA, the CDR3 is TGTGCCAGCAGCCTAGGACTAGCCTCCTACGAGCAGTACTTC.

The chain couples TRBV4-1 to TRBJ2-3, with no clear D. The CDR3 consists of 15 residues. Germline loops: CDR1 MGHRA, CDR2 YSYEKL. Trimming took 0 bases from V and 1 from J, leaving 8 bases between them. CDR3 sequence (DNA): TGCGCCAGCAGCCAAGACCACTACCGCACAGATACGCAGTATTTT. It yields the protein CASSQDHYRTDTQYF.

The chain employs TRBV13 and TRBJ2-7; 9 bases align to TRBD2. V was clipped by 5 bases and J by 4 bases; unmatched bases: 9. The germline V gene encodes CDR1 PRHDT and CDR2 FYEKMQ (reference sequence). This CDR3 has 15 residues. The CDR3 nucleotides read TGTGCCAGCAGCGCGGGGGGGACTCCTACTTACGAGCAGTACTTC. It specifies CASSAGGTPTYEQYF.

Comments on this clonotype: This may be a read error, as it is one base from a much larger clone. The V and J genes are TRBV20-1 and TRBJ2-3; 7 bases map to TRBD2. Germline CDR1 and CDR2: DFQATT and SNEGSKA (reference sequence). CDR3 length: 12 residues. V dropped 4 bases and J dropped 8; count of bases not matched to a gene: 6. The CDR3 nucleotides are TGCAGTGCTACGGGAGGCTCAGGTACGCAGTATTTT. Translation: CSATGGSGTQYF.

Ten or more counts support this clonotype. The chain uses TRBV5-5 and TRBJ2-4, with D maybe TRBD2 (5 bases). Per germline, CDR1 SGHKS and CDR2 YYEKEE (reference sequence). CDR3 length: 12 amino acids. V was shortened by 5 bases and J by 5 bases, with 8 bases between the two germline ends. The DNA of the CDR3 is TGTGCCAGCAGTCCTAGCCAAAACATTCAGTACTTC. Protein: CASSPSQNIQYF. Variable domain in full (rest from reference TRBV5-5 and TRBJ2-4): DAGVTQSPTHLIKTRGQQVTLRCSPISGHKSVSWYQQVLGQGPQFIFQYYEKEERGRGNFPDRFSARQFPNYSSELNVNALLLGDSALYLCASSPSQNIQYFGAGTRLSVL.

This clonotype has more than one count but fewer than ten. The CDR3 spells CSAREAYRGGMTQYF. The CDR3 DNA sequence: TGCAGTGCTAGAGAGGCATACCGCGGGGGTATGACCCAGTACTTC. The J gene is TRBJ2-5, the V gene TRBV20-1; 7 bases map to TRBD2. The germline V gene encodes CDR1 DFQATT and CDR2 SNEGSKA (reference sequence). V was clipped by 0 bases and J by 7 bases; unmatched bases: 11. This CDR3 is built from 15 residues.

The chain employs TRBV4-1 and TRBJ2-7, with D perhaps being TRBD1 or TRBD2 (5 bases each). Germline values: CDR1 MGHRA, CDR2 YSYEKL. The germline V and J ends were trimmed by 4 bases and 5 bases, with 18 bases remaining between them. CDR3 length: 15 amino acids. DNA of the CDR3: TGCGCCAGCAGCCGACCTCTCCGGGGCAGTGACGAGCAGTACTTC. It yields the protein CASSRPLRGSDEQYF.

This clonotype was picked up a small number of times. DNA for the CDR3: TGTGCCAGCAGTTTATCGCGCGGGACTAGCGGGAGAGGAACCTACGAGCAGTACTTC. The encoded protein is CASSLSRGTSGRGTYEQYF. V usage is TRBV27 and J usage is TRBJ2-7; 14 bases agree with TRBD2. Trimming took 0 bases from V and 2 from J; bases not matched to a gene: 9. Germline V gene sequence: CDR1 MNHEY, CDR2 SMNVEV (reference sequence). CDR3 length equals 19 residues.

This clonotype appeared a few times. The chain links TRBV5-1 to TRBJ1-2; the D is unclear. CDR1 is SGHRS, CDR2 YFSETQ, per germline. This CDR3 is 13 amino acids long. V was trimmed by 0 bases and J by 5 bases, leaving 8 bases between them. The CDR3 DNA reads as TGCGCCAGCAGCTTGGCGGCAGCTTATGGCTACACCTTC. The encoded protein is CASSLAAAYGYTF.

V is TRBV14 and J is TRBJ2-5, with D perhaps given as TRBD1 or TRBD2 (5 bases each). With 1 base removed from V and 4 bases from J, the gap between germline ends came to 13 bases. This CDR3 has 15 residues. Germline CDR1 is SGHDN and CDR2 is FVKESK. CDR3 sequence: CASSQARGFAETQYF. In DNA form, the CDR3 reads TGTGCCAGCAGCCAAGCGAGGGGTTTCGCAGAGACCCAGTACTTC.

The V call is TRBV28, the J call TRBJ1-1, with 7 bases lining up with TRBD1. J gave up 0 bases and V 4 bases, and 8 bases lay outside the gene matches. Germline-derived CDR1 and CDR2 are MDHEN and SYDVKM. CDR3 length: 16 residues. DNA for the CDR3: TGTGCCAGCAGTTCTCATCGACAGGGATTGAACACTGAAGCTTTCTTT. It translates to CASSSHRQGLNTEAFF.

The chain joins TRBV12-3 or TRBV12-4 to TRBJ2-7; D unresolved. The CDR3 loop spans 14 amino acids. Between the trimmed V and J ends, which lost 3 bases and 5 bases, there was a span of 14 bases. In DNA form, the CDR3 reads TGTGCCAGCAGTTTTAGGCTGGGGATCCACGAGCAGTACTTC. Protein sequence: CASSFRLGIHEQYF.

Points on this clonotype: Its ends do not fully match the called genes, so a read error is possible. The chain employs TRBV5-1 and TRBJ2-5; 10 nucleotides align to TRBD2. The CDR3 contains 17 residues. Germline V gene data show CDR1 as SGHRS and CDR2 as YFSETQ. In DNA form, the CDR3 reads TGCGCCAGCAGCTTGGGGGCCTCCCTAGCGGGAGAAGAGACCCGGTACTTC. Residues: CASSLGASLAGEETRYF.

Many counts were recorded for this clonotype. This chain uses TRBV28 with TRBJ1-4, with a tentative D call TRBD1 (6 bases). V lost 3 bases, J lost 9 bases, and 14 bases lay in between. Germline V CDR1 and CDR2: MDHEN, SYDVKM. This CDR3 contains 14 residues. CDR3 sequence reads: CASSLPGGAQKLFF. CDR3 in DNA: TGTGCCAGCAGTTTGCCGGGGGGGGCGCAAAAACTGTTTTTT.

This rearrangement joins TRBV9 to TRBJ2-7; TRBD1 aligns across 7 bases. Trimming cost V 3 bases and J 2 bases; bases outside gene matches: 2. This CDR3 is built from 13 residues. Looked up from germline, CDR1 is SGDLS and CDR2 is YYNGEE. As DNA, the CDR3 is TGTGCCAGCAGCGAGGACAGGACCTACGAGCAGTACTTC. Its protein product is CASSEDRTYEQYF.